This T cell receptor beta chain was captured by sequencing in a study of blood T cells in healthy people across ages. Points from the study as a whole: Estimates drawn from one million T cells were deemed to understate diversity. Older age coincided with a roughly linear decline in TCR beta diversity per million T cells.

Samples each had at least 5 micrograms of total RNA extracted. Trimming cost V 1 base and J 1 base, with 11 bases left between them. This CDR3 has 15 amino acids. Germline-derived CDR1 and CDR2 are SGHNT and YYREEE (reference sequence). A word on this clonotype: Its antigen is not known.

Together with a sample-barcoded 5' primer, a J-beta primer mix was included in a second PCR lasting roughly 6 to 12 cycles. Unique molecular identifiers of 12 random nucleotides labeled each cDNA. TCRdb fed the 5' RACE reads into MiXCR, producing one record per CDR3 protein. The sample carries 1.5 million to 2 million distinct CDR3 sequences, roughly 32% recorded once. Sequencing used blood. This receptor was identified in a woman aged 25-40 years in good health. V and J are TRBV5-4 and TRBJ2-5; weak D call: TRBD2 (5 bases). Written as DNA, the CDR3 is TGTGCCAGCAGCTTGCCCGGGATTCGCCAAGAGACCCAGTACTTC. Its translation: CASSLPGIRQETQYF. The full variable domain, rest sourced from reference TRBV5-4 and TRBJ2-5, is ETGVTQSPTHLIKTRGQQVTLRCSSQSGHNTVSWYQQALGQGPQFIFQYYREEENGRGNFPPRFSGLQFPNYSSELNVNALELDDSALYLCASSLPGIRQETQYFGPGTRLLVL.